This T cell receptor (beta chain) originates from a study of T cell responses to AZD1222 COVID-19 vaccine. General study points: Of spike-specific TCRs, nearly half reportedly target regions left unmutated in variants. Elevations in Spike-specific TCR breadth and depth followed administration of two AZD1222 doses. In a largely white British group with more females than males, clonal diversity was possibly underestimated.

Note on this clone: Antigen: not known.

Analyses pooled second doses at about 4 or about 12 weeks. Sequencing was performed with immunoSEQ multiplex PCR; in TCRdb, only in-frame clones are kept and a portion is missing. The sample consists of approximately 67,000 clones, about 80% of them appearing once. The source of this sequence is an adult who received the AZD1222 COVID-19 vaccine. The sequencing here drew on peripheral blood, taken 28 days after the second AZD1222 dose.

CDR3 coding DNA: TGTGCCAGCAGCCCTGACAGTCCATTCTCCTACGAGCAGTACTTC. It yields the protein CASSPDSPFSYEQYF. The V call is TRBV5-6, the J call TRBJ2-7; tentatively, D is TRBD1 (5 bases). Germline CDR1 reads SGHDT; CDR2 reads YYEEEE. V was pared by 4 bases and J by 0 bases, with 14 bases between. The CDR3 has 15 residues.